These 29 T cell receptor beta chains share one sample of origin, sequenced in a study of T cell clonality in common variable immunodeficiency. The assay was immunoSEQ multiplex PCR, and TCRdb's table has in-frame clones only and misses some. The sample yields tens of thousands of clones, without any singletons. The specimen was peripheral blood mononuclear cells. The receptors originated from a person aged 18 to 75 in good health.

This clone was detected many times. The read finishes 3 residues shy of the CDR3 end, and the germline J gene is used to complete it. This chain links TRBV5-1 with TRBJ1-2; 7 nucleotides agree with TRBD1. Unmatched junction bases numbered 3, after V lost 1 base and J lost 0 bases. Germline CDR1 and CDR2: SGHRS and YFSETQ. This CDR3 contains 15 residues. CDR3 protein: CASSLSTGTNYGYTF. The part of the CDR3 DNA that was read is TGCGCCAGCAGCTTGTCGACAGGGACTAACTATGGC. The entire variable domain, with the rest obtained from reference TRBV5-1 and TRBJ1-2, is as follows: KAGVTQTPRYLIKTRGQQVTLSCSPISGHRSVSWYQQTPGQGLQFLFEYFSETQRNKGNFPGRFSGRQFSNSRSEMNVSTLELGDSALYLCASSLSTGTNYGYTFGSGTRLTVV.

The table lists this clone with many counts. The CDR3 goes on 3 residues after the read ends, and that part is filled in from the germline J gene. The V and J genes are TRBV6-2 or TRBV6-3 and TRBJ2-7, with unresolved D. V was clipped by 5 bases and J by 2 bases, with 10 bases between them. The CDR3 spans 13 residues. Germline-derived CDR1 and CDR2 are MNHEY and SVGEGT. The sequenced CDR3 bases are TGTGCCAGCAGTCACGACTCTCCCTACGAG. It translates to CASSHDSPYE. The entire CDR3 protein reads CASSHDSPYEQYF.

Points on this clone: The missing CDR3 end, 3 residues past where the read stops, is filled in from the germline J gene. The V and J genes are TRBV2 and TRBJ1-2; D remains unclear. Trimming removed 6 bases from V and 6 bases from J, with 11 bases in between. This CDR3 has 12 residues. Germline loops: CDR1 SNHLY, CDR2 FYNNEI. CDR3 in amino acids: CASSLGVDGYTF. The sequenced part of the CDR3 DNA is TGTGCCAGCAGCCTCGGGGTGGATGGC. The full variable domain, in which reference TRBV2 and TRBJ1-2 provide the parts outside the CDR3, is EPEVTQTPSHQVTQMGQEVILRCVPISNHLYFYWYRQILGQKVEFLVSFYNNEISEKSEIFDDQFSVERPDGSNFTLKIRSTKLEDSAMYFCASSLGVDGYTFGSGTRLTVV.

This clone has at least ten counts. Incomplete CDR3 DNA: TGCAGTGCTAGAGGGGGACAAGCCAACACTGAA. Translating gives CSARGGQANTE. The CDR3 in its entirety is CSARGGQANTEAFF. The chain couples TRBV20-1 to TRBJ1-1; possibly TRBD1 for D (6 bases). With the read ending 3 residues before the CDR3 end, the germline J gene is used to fill in that end. The V end lost 1 base, the J end lost 2 bases, and 11 bases lay between the germline ends. Germline CDR1 reads DFQATT; CDR2 reads SNEGSKA (reference sequence). CDR3 size: 14 residues.

This clone appeared many times. The CDR3 sequence: CASSLDGTQTYEQYF. The DNA read from the CDR3 is TGTGCCAGCAGCTTAGATGGGACACAAACCTACGAG. The chain recombines TRBV11-3 with TRBJ2-7, with D possibly TRBD1 on 6 matching bases. With the read ending 3 residues before the CDR3 end, the germline J gene is used to fill in that end. Germline V gene data show CDR1 as SGHNT and CDR2 as YENEEA. The CDR3 sequence is 15 residues long. V was shortened by 0 bases and J by 2 bases, with 11 bases between the two germline ends. Combining the CDR3 with reference TRBV11-3 and TRBJ2-7 gives the whole variable domain EAGVVQSPRYKIIEKKQPVAFWCNPISGHNTLYWYLQNLGQGPELLIRYENEEAVDDSQLPKDRFSAERLKGVDSTLKIQPAELGDSAVYLCASSLDGTQTYEQYFGPGTRLTVT.

As regards this clone: The read ends 3 residues shy of where the CDR3 ends; the end is completed using the germline J gene. V usage is TRBV2 and J usage is TRBJ2-1; D is possibly TRBD1 (6 bases). Germline values: CDR1 SNHLY, CDR2 FYNNEI. CDR3 length equals 15 residues. Trimming removed 6 bases at V and 9 bases at J, with 21 bases between. The CDR3 loop reads CASRATGGKLGEQFF. The covered CDR3 bases are TGTGCCAGCAGGGCGACAGGCGGTAAATTAGGTGAG.

This clone was found many times. Sequencing ends 3 residues short of the CDR3 end; the germline J gene provides the rest. The V gene is TRBV20-1, the J gene TRBJ2-3; TRBD2 matches 10 bases. Germline CDR1 and CDR2: DFQATT and SNEGSKA (reference sequence). This CDR3 is 13 amino acids long. The J segment lost 2 bases and the V segment lost 7 bases, leaving 3 bases of the junction unmatched. The chain's CDR3 is CSEAGGDTDTQYF. Partial CDR3 DNA: TGCAGTGAAGCGGGGGGGGACACAGATACG.

This clone was seen at least ten times. The CDR3 end lies 3 residues beyond the end of the read and is filled in from the germline J gene. V usage is TRBV6-2 or TRBV6-3 and J usage is TRBJ1-6; D not resolved. Germline CDR1 reads MNHEY; CDR2 reads SVGEGT. The CDR3 spans 16 residues. Trimming removed 6 bases at V and 7 bases at J, with 19 bases between. This chain's CDR3 is CASRPTTNIWNSPLHF. The sequenced CDR3 bases are TGTGCCAGCAGACCCACCACTAACATTTGGAATTCACCC.

This clone was seen a few times. The read finishes 3 residues shy of the CDR3 end, and the germline J gene is used to complete it. This sequence joins TRBV6-4 and TRBJ2-1, with 13 bases fitting TRBD2. The V and J ends lost 6 bases and 8 bases, in that order; junction bases with no gene match: 7. This CDR3 is 15 amino acids long. Germline assignment: CDR1 MRHNA and CDR2 SNTAGT. The CDR3 reads CASRLGTSGVDEQFF. The part of the CDR3 DNA that was read is TGTGCCAGCAGACTCGGGACTAGCGGGGTAGATGAG.

This clone was found many times. The read stops 3 residues short of the end of the CDR3; the missing end is completed from the germline J gene. V usage is TRBV18 and J usage is TRBJ2-3; TRBD1 might be the D (5 bases). This CDR3 spans 15 amino acids. Germline loops: CDR1 KGHSH, CDR2 LQKENI. Trimming left V 1 base short and J 6 bases short, with 14 bases between. The CDR3 DNA, read in part, is TGTGCCAGCTCACCACGGGGCCTAGTTTCGGATACG. It yields the protein CASSPRGLVSDT. The full CDR3 protein reads CASSPRGLVSDTQYF. Supplemented by reference TRBV18 and TRBJ2-3, the full variable domain reads NAGVMQNPRHLVRRRGQEARLRCSPMKGHSHVYWYRQLPEEGLKFMVYLQKENIIDESGMPKERFSAEFPKEGPSILRIQQVVRGDSAAYFCASSPRGLVSDTQYFGPGTRLTVL.

This clone was counted many times. The read falls 3 residues short of the CDR3 end, and the missing part is taken from the germline J gene. This chain links TRBV13 with TRBJ2-3; weak D call: TRBD2 (5 bases). The CDR3 loop spans 16 amino acids. Germline CDR1 is PRHDT and CDR2 is FYEKMQ (reference sequence). Trimming removed 5 bases from V and 4 bases from J, with 19 bases in between. Here the CDR3 reads CASSPTSDSESDTQYF. The CDR3 bases that were read are TGTGCCAGCAGCCCAACGTCGGACTCCGAATCAGATACG.

CDR3 sequence: CASSFLTGFGNTIYF. The DNA read from the CDR3 is TGTGCCAGCAGCTTCCTAACAGGGTTCGGAAACACC. The gene calls are TRBV7-8 and TRBJ1-3; possibly TRBD1 for D (6 bases). With the read ending 3 residues before the CDR3 end, the germline J gene is used to fill in that end. Germline V gene lookup returns CDR1 SGHVS and CDR2 FQNEAQ. Trimming took off 3 bases at V and 4 bases at J, with 13 bases between the two ends. There are 15 residues in the CDR3.

This clone was counted many times. From the germline J gene comes the end of the CDR3, since the read stops 3 residues before it. V and J are TRBV5-4 and TRBJ2-3, with 7 bases fitting TRBD1. V lost 5 bases to trimming and J lost 6 bases; unmatched junction nucleotides: 6. Germline V gene data show CDR1 as SGHNT and CDR2 as YYREEE (reference sequence). The CDR3 has 13 amino acids. The part of the CDR3 DNA that was read is TGTGCCAGCAGTTTGCAGGGGGTTGATACG. It codes for CASSLQGVDT. The full CDR3 sequence reads CASSLQGVDTQYF.

Many counts were recorded for this clone. The read halts 3 residues ahead of the CDR3 end, with the missing end drawn from the germline J gene. This chain uses TRBV18 with TRBJ1-5; D call uncertain. CDR3 length equals 14 residues. V was trimmed by 2 bases and J by 2 bases, leaving 7 bases between them. The V gene's germline CDR1 is KGHSH and CDR2 LQKENI. CDR3: CASSPSGGNQPQHF. The covered CDR3 bases are TGTGCCAGCTCACCATCCGGGGGCAATCAGCCC.

Ten or more counts support this clone. The read terminates 3 residues before the CDR3 end, so the remaining end is supplied by the germline J gene. V gene TRBV6-2 or TRBV6-3 combines with J gene TRBJ2-3; D call uncertain. V lost 2 bases, J lost 5 bases, and 11 bases lay in between. CDR3 size: 14 residues. Germline V gives CDR1 MNHEY, CDR2 SVGEGT. The sequenced CDR3 bases are TGTGCCAGCAGTTACGTGCAGGAATTAGATACG. Protein: CASSYVQELDT. The CDR3, in full, reads CASSYVQELDTQYF.

This clone showed up just a few times. The sequenced fragment ends 3 residues before the CDR3 boundary, so the rest is inferred from the germline J gene. The rearrangement links TRBV7-8 to TRBJ2-1; D might be TRBD1 (6 bases). Germline V lookup: CDR1 SGHVS, CDR2 FQNEAQ. The V gene lost 2 bases and the J gene lost 7 bases, with 18 bases spanning the gap. The CDR3 has 16 residues. The CDR3 protein is CASSLWRTAQLNEQFF. The CDR3 DNA, read in part, is TGTGCCAGCAGCTTATGGCGGACAGCCCAATTAAATGAG.

The table lists this clone with many counts. The read ends 3 residues before the CDR3 terminus; that terminus is restored from the germline J gene. The chain recombines TRBV5-1 with TRBJ2-2; 11 bases fit TRBD2. V lost 0 bases to trimming and J lost 3 bases; unmatched junction nucleotides: 4. The germline V gene has CDR1 SGHRS and CDR2 YFSETQ. The CDR3 extends over 17 amino acids. CDR3 DNA (partial): TGCGCCAGCAGCTTGGGACTAGCGGGGATATACACCGGGGAG. Translating gives CASSLGLAGIYTGE. The whole CDR3 region reads CASSLGLAGIYTGELFF.

This clone was seen many times. Read coverage stops 3 residues before the CDR3 terminus; the germline J gene supplies the remainder. This sequence joins TRBV20-1 and TRBJ2-7; D not certain. The germline CDR1 and CDR2 sequences are DFQATT and SNEGSKA (reference sequence). This CDR3 has 14 amino acids. Trimming removed 6 bases from V and 2 bases from J, with 17 bases in between. Partial CDR3 DNA: TGCAGTGCCCAACCGCACTCGAGCGCCTACGAG. The encoded protein is CSAQPHSSAYE. The entire CDR3 protein is CSAQPHSSAYEQYF.

This clone showed up many times. The read gets to within 3 residues of the CDR3 end, and the germline J gene fills in the rest. The chain recombines TRBV19 with TRBJ2-1, with 8 bases lining up with TRBD2. The germline V gene has CDR1 LNHDA and CDR2 SQIVND (reference sequence). J lost 1 base, V lost 0 bases, and 8 bases had no gene match. This CDR3 spans 18 amino acids. CDR3 protein: CASSIDRTSRNSYNEQFF. Incomplete CDR3 DNA: TGTGCCAGTAGTATAGATCGGACTAGCCGAAATTCCTACAATGAG.

This clone appeared many times. The read ends 3 residues before the CDR3 terminus; that terminus is restored from the germline J gene. V and J are TRBV30 and TRBJ2-7; 7 positions agree with TRBD1. The V gene end was trimmed by 5 bases and the J gene end by 3 bases; junction bases not matched to a gene: 7. Germline lookup yields CDR1 GTSNPN and CDR2 SVGIG (reference sequence). The CDR3 contains 13 residues. The DNA read from the CDR3 is TGTGCCTGGGCGACAGGGTATGACTACGAG. It specifies CAWATGYDYE. The CDR3, in full, reads CAWATGYDYEQYF.

This clone was counted many times. The missing CDR3 end, 3 residues past where the read stops, is filled in from the germline J gene. This rearrangement joins TRBV6-1 to TRBJ2-5; 7 bases line up with TRBD2. V lost 4 bases, J lost 4 bases, and 6 bases stayed unmatched. The CDR3 has 14 residues. Germline V gives CDR1 MNHNS, CDR2 SASEGT. The sequenced part of the CDR3 DNA is TGTGCCAGCAGTGCCCGGGGCGGGGGAGAGACC. It specifies CASSARGGGET. The entire CDR3 protein reads CASSARGGGETQYF.

There are many counts of this clone. The junction departs from germline at one end; a sequencing error may be responsible. The CDR3 extends 3 residues past the end of the read, so its final part is completed from the germline J gene. The V and J genes are TRBV5-4 and TRBJ1-3; 7 bases are a match to TRBD1. The CDR3 is 15 residues long. The germline V gene encodes CDR1 SGHNT and CDR2 YYREEE (reference sequence). The CDR3 bases that were read are TGTGCCAGCAACTTGGTTCAGGGGGCTGGAAACACC. It yields the protein CASNLVQGAGNT. The CDR3 reads in full as CASNLVQGAGNTIYF. The full variable domain, its missing parts supplied by reference TRBV5-4 and TRBJ1-3, is ETGVTQSPTHLIKTRGQQVTLRCSSQSGHNTVSWYQQALGQGPQFIFQYYREEENGRGNFPPRFSGLQFPNYSSELNVNALELDDSALYLCASNLVQGAGNTIYFGEGSWLTVV.

The table lists this clone with many counts. The read terminates 3 residues before the CDR3 end, so the remaining end is supplied by the germline J gene. The chain recombines TRBV7-2 with TRBJ2-5; 9 nucleotides match TRBD2. The CDR3 is 15 residues long. CDR1 is SGHTA and CDR2 is FQGNSA in the germline V gene. V gave up 1 base and J gave up 2 bases; unmatched junction bases: 2. CDR3 amino acids: CASSLGSGGQETQYF. CDR3 bases read: TGTGCCAGCAGCTTAGGTAGCGGGGGACAAGAGACC.

As to this clone: Read sequence stops 3 residues before the CDR3 end, and the germline J gene provides the missing end. The chain has TRBV7-8 and TRBJ2-1, with 8 bases fitting TRBD2. The CDR3 is 18 amino acids. The germline CDR1 and CDR2 sequences are SGHVS and FQNEAQ. V trimming: 3 bases; J trimming: 5 bases; junction bases outside the gene matches: 15. The part of the CDR3 DNA that was read is TGTGCCAGCAGCTTTAGTGATAGCGGGGTGATCGGGGACAATGAG. Protein: CASSFSDSGVIGDNE. The full CDR3 is CASSFSDSGVIGDNEQFF.

This clone occurred many times. The read falls 3 residues short of the CDR3 end, and the missing part is taken from the germline J gene. V and J are TRBV5-8 and TRBJ2-7; weak D call: TRBD1 (7 bases). The CDR3 contains 13 residues. Trimming took off 1 base at V and 6 bases at J, with 11 bases between the two ends. In germline, CDR1 is SGHTS, CDR2 YDEGEE. The DNA read from the CDR3 is TGTGCCAGCAGCTTGACAGGGGAGGTCGAG. Protein: CASSLTGEVE. The complete CDR3 sequence is CASSLTGEVEQYF.

This clone was seen repeatedly, ten times or more. Coverage ceases 3 residues before the CDR3 finishes, and the germline J gene fills in the end. The chain is built from TRBV10-3 and TRBJ2-3; 9 nucleotides match TRBD2. J gave up 1 base and V 2 bases, and 4 bases lay outside the gene matches. Germline CDR1 ENHRY, CDR2 SYGVKD. The CDR3 has 16 residues. Incomplete CDR3 DNA: TGTGCCATCAGTGAGCAGGCTAGCGGGGGCACAGATACG. The encoded protein is CAISEQASGGTDT. The CDR3, in full, reads CAISEQASGGTDTQYF.

This clone was seen many times. The read stops 3 residues short of the end of the CDR3; the missing end is completed from the germline J gene. The rearrangement joins TRBV5-6 to TRBJ1-4; TRBD1 is a possible D gene (5 bases). CDR3 length: 14 amino acids. The V gene lost 2 bases and the J gene lost 4 bases, with 9 bases spanning the gap. Germline V gene lookup returns CDR1 SGHDT and CDR2 YYEEEE. CDR3 amino acids: CASSFWGLNEKLFF. CDR3 DNA (partial): TGTGCCAGCAGCTTTTGGGGCCTTAATGAAAAA.

This clone was recorded many times. Sequencing ends 3 residues short of the CDR3 end; the germline J gene provides the rest. The rearrangement uses TRBV20-1 and TRBJ2-7; D remains ambiguous. V was clipped by 0 bases and J by 2 bases, with 11 bases between them. CDR1 and CDR2 (germline): DFQATT, SNEGSKA (reference sequence). This CDR3 region has 14 residues. The CDR3 sequence: CSARDIGQTYEQYF. The CDR3 bases that were read are TGCAGTGCTAGAGATATTGGGCAGACCTACGAG.

This clone has a count of ten or more. The read halts 3 residues ahead of the CDR3 end, with the missing end drawn from the germline J gene. The V and J genes are TRBV6-2 or TRBV6-3 and TRBJ2-4; unclear D gene. CDR3 length: 15 residues. CDR1 and CDR2 (germline): MNHEY, SVGEGT. Trimming took 2 bases from V and 0 from J, leaving 8 bases between them. The sequenced part of the CDR3 DNA is TGTGCCAGCAGTTACGAGGCCGTAGCCAAAAACATT. Translating it yields CASSYEAVAKNI. In full, the CDR3 is CASSYEAVAKNIQYF.